This TCR beta chain stems from a study of T cells after yellow fever vaccination. Study at large: Preparing low-cell-number fractions relied on SMART-Seq v4 Ultra Low Input.

The CDR3 has 15 residues. Per the germline V gene, CDR1 is SGHRS and CDR2 is YFSETQ. Trimming took 0 bases from V and 5 from J; bases not matched to a gene: 5. The study made its TCR cDNA through 5'RACE template switching. That step introduced a universal primer site along with UMIs. TCRdb redid the calling of the 5' RACE reads with MiXCR, one entry per CDR3 protein. The sample has approximately 510,000 distinct CDR3 sequences, roughly 22% seen once; the top ten hold about 17%. The TCR was taken from a man younger than 35 who received the YFV17D yellow fever vaccine. This sample comprised PBMCs, obtained more than 20 days after the first yellow fever vaccination. This rearrangement joins TRBV5-1 to TRBJ2-7, with 10 bases matching TRBD1. DNA for the CDR3: TGCGCCAGCAGCTTGGTGGGGACAGGGGAAGACGAGCAGTACTTC. Translated: CASSLVGTGEDEQYF.